One TCR beta chain is described in this entry. Its antigen has not been determined. No base quality information exists; no much larger clone differs at one position. The data are from a study of blood T cell repertoires in COVID-19 (TCRdb year 2020). With regard to the full study: Samples covering the acute and convalescent phases of COVID-19 were provided by collaborators in the United States, Italy and Spain. The material from the prospective study consisted of cDNA or gDNA derived from T cells, B-cell-depleted T cells, or PBMCs. Subjects who had been exposed to COVID-19, were actively infected with it, or had recovered from it provided the deeply sampled blood TCRbeta repertoires that made up the dataset. The repertoires were released in a freely available public database meant as a resource for research on the immune response to SARS-CoV-2. Samples were obtained from the ongoing ImmuneRACE study (first 160 participants) and from some 1,200 subjects provided by 6 global collaborators. A de-identified subject ID, COVID-19 status, age in years and sex were almost always included in the sample metadata. Where available, HLA class I and class II types were obtained from metadata supplied by the sample provider rather than from assay-based typing. Overall results and qualifications from the work: The quantity of clinical and demographic metadata differed by source and by participant and was supplied without curation.

In the germline V gene, CDR1 corresponds to KGHSH and CDR2 to LQKENI. V and J are truncated by 2 bases and 8 bases respectively, leaving an intervening sequence of 12 bases. Including the terminal cysteine and phenylalanine, the CDR3 comprises 13 residues. Just the 39-base CDR3 DNA is kept, in frame starting at base 1. Another Seattle source contributed samples from volunteer blood donors who had recovered from COVID-19. The collaborating institutions used their own protocols to collect whole blood in K2EDTA tubes. Collaborator samples were shipped for TCRbeta analysis as frozen whole blood, isolated PBMCs, or DNA extracted from either sample type. TCRbeta CDR3 regions were amplified from genomic DNA using the immunoSEQ Assay, a bias-controlled multiplex PCR. In the authors' own workflow: Nucleated cell counts per sample were estimated from amplification of reference gene primers within the assay. To quantify the absolute abundance of each unique TCRbeta CDR3 rearrangement, sequence reads were collapsed and filtered. For each sample, productive Simpson clonality was calculated as the square root of Simpson's diversity index over productive rearrangements. This immuneACCESS table, as held by TCRdb, lists in-frame sequences with V and J called but not all clones. Of the missing ones, under half trace to an unresolved V gene in checked studies; the others have no known cause. That table gives V, J and clone size, and the DNA gave D and trimming. The sample table lists around 300,000 clones, approximately 83% of them with a count of one. Of the sample, roughly 9.4% falls within the top ten clones.

The sequence came from a woman between 50 and 59 years old who had recovered from COVID-19. Input material: peripheral blood. The receptor chain draws on TRBV18 and TRBJ1-2, with the D gene not clear enough to name. The base sequence is TGTGCCAGCTCACCAGCGGGTCCGGGCGGCTACACCTTC. Its translation is CASSPAGPGGYTF.